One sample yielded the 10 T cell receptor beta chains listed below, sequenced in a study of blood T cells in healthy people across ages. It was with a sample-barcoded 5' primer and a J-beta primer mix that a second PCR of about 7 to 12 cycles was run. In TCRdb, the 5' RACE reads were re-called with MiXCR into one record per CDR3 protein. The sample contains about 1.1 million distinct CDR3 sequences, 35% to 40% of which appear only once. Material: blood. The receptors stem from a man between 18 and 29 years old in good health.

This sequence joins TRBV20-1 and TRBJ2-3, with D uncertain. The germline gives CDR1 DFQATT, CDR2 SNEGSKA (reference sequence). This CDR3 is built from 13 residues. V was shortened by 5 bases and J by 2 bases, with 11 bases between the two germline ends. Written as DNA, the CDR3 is TGCAGTGCTGAGGCCCCCCTCACAGATACGCAGTATTTT. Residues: CSAEAPLTDTQYF.

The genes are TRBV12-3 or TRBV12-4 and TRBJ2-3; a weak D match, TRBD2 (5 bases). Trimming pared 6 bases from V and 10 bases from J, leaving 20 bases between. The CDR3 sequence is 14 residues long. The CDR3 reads CASSSPYEEAAQYF. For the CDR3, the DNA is TGTGCCAGCAGCTCCCCGTACGAGGAGGCGGCGCAGTATTTT.

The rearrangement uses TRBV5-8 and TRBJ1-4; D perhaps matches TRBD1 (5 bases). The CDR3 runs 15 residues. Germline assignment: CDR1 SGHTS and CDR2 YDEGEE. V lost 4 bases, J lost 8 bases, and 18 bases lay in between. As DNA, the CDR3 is TGTGCCAGCAGCCCCGGGGCGGGGATTATGGAAAAACTGTTTTTT. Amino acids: CASSPGAGIMEKLFF.

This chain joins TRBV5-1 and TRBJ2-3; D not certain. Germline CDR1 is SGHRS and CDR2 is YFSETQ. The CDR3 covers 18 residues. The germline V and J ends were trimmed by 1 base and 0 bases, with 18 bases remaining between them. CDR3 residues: CASSLRAPNRFSTDTQYF. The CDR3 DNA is TGCGCCAGCAGCTTGAGGGCACCTAATAGATTTAGCACAGATACGCAGTATTTT.

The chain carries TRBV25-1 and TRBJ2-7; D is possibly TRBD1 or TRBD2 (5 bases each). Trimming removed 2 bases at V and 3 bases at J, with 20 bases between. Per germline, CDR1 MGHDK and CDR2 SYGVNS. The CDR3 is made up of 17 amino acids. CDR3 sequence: CASSETPGPRKDYEQYF. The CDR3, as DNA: TGTGCCAGCAGTGAAACACCGGGACCTCGAAAGGACTACGAGCAGTACTTC.

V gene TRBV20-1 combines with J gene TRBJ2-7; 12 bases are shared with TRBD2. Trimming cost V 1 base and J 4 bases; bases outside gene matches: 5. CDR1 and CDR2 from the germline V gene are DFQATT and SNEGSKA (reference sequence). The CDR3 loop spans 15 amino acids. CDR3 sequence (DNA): TGCAGTGCTAGAGTTCCTAGCGGGGGGGGATACGAGCAGTACTTC. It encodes CSARVPSGGGYEQYF.

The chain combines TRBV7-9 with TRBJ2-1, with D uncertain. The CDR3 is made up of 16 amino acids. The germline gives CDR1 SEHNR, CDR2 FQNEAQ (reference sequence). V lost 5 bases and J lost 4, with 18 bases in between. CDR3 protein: CASSHAVAGVYNEQFF. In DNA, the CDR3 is TGTGCCAGCAGCCATGCAGTCGCTGGGGTTTACAATGAGCAGTTCTTC.

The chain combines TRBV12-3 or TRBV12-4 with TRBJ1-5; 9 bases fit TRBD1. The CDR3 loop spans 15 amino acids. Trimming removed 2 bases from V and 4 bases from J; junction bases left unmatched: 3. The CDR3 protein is CASSLRDRGNQPQHF. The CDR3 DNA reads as TGTGCCAGCAGTTTAAGAGACAGGGGGAATCAGCCCCAGCATTTT.

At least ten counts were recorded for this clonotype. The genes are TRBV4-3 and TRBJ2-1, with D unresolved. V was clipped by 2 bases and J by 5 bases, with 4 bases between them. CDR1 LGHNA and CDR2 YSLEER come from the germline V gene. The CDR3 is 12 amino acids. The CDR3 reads CASSQQDNEQFF. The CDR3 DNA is TGCGCCAGCAGCCAACAAGACAATGAGCAGTTCTTC.

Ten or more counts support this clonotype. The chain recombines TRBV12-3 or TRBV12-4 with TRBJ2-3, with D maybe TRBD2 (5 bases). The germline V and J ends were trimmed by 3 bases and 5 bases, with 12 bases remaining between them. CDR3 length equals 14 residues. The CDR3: CASSFEPAGDTQYF. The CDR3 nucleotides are TGTGCCAGCAGTTTTGAACCGGCGGGAGATACGCAGTATTTT.